The 32 T cell receptor beta chains below all came from one sample that was sequenced in a study of identifying expanded T cells in peripheral blood. Using immunoSEQ multiplex PCR, the repertoire was profiled, and TCRdb retains in-frame clones only, with some absent. The sample includes 100,000 or so clones, about 90% of them seen just once. The material sequenced was blood. Receptors were obtained from a person aged 18-70 years in good health.

J is TRBJ1-2 and V is TRBV6-5; unclear D gene. V gave up 1 base and J gave up 4 bases, with 13 bases separating them. The CDR3 loop spans 15 amino acids. Germline-derived CDR1 and CDR2 are MNHEY and SVGAGI. The CDR3 nucleotides are TGTGCCAGCAGTTACTGGGCGGACCACCTCTATGGCTACACCTTC. Its protein product is CASSYWADHLYGYTF.

The chain uses TRBV5-1 and TRBJ1-3; TRBD1 matches 8 bases. Per the germline V gene, CDR1 is SGHRS and CDR2 is YFSETQ. CDR3 length: 16 residues. The V segment lost 0 bases and the J segment 6 bases; nucleotides outside the gene matches: 8. CDR3 in amino acids: CASSLDPRGLVNTIYF. CDR3 nucleotide sequence: TGCGCCAGCAGCTTGGATCCCAGGGGGCTTGTAAACACCATATATTTT.

The chain combines TRBV2 with TRBJ2-5; D not resolved. CDR3 length: 16 amino acids. The germline V gene has CDR1 SNHLY and CDR2 FYNNEI. V lost 0 bases, J lost 5 bases, and 16 bases lay in between. The CDR3 region has the DNA TGTGCCAGCAGTGAAGCCCCGGGCCCCTCCAGGGAGACCCAGTACTTC. The encoded protein is CASSEAPGPSRETQYF. Based on the CDR3 plus reference TRBV2 and TRBJ2-5, the full variable domain is EPEVTQTPSHQVTQMGQEVILRCVPISNHLYFYWYRQILGQKVEFLVSFYNNEISEKSEIFDDQFSVERPDGSNFTLKIRSTKLEDSAMYFCASSEAPGPSRETQYFGPGTRLLVL.

This rearrangement joins TRBV27 to TRBJ2-7; no clear D gene. Looked up from germline, CDR1 is MNHEY and CDR2 is SMNVEV (reference sequence). Deletions cut 7 bases from V and 1 base from J, with 20 bases between. This CDR3 has 16 residues. CDR3 amino acids: CASTHLLATGSYEQYF. The CDR3 DNA reads as TGTGCCAGCACCCACCTCCTGGCGACTGGGTCCTACGAGCAGTACTTC.

The CDR3: CASSPLGTGIDTQYF. As DNA, the CDR3 is TGTGCCAGCAGTCCTTTAGGGACAGGGATTGATACGCAGTATTTT. This chain uses TRBV6-1 with TRBJ2-3, with 9 nucleotides matching TRBD1. The germline V gene has CDR1 MNHNS and CDR2 SASEGT. The trim removed 5 bases at V and 6 bases at J, leaving 9 bases unmatched. The CDR3 totals 15 residues.

CDR3 DNA sequence: TGTGCCAGCAGCTCTGGGGTATCCTATAATTCACCCCTCCACTTT. This encodes CASSSGVSYNSPLHF. The chain uses TRBV5-5 and TRBJ1-6, with D hard to call. CDR3 length equals 15 residues. The ends were cut back, 3 bases at V and 1 base at J, with 8 bases in the middle. The germline V gene encodes CDR1 SGHKS and CDR2 YYEKEE (reference sequence).

The chain uses TRBV6-6 and TRBJ2-7; TRBD1 matches at 8 bases. This CDR3 spans 15 amino acids. The junction had 9 bases not matched to a gene; V was cut back by 4 bases and J by 4 bases. Germline V gene data show CDR1 as MNHNY and CDR2 as SVGAGI (reference sequence). The CDR3 spells CASSFRTGQGYEQYF. The CDR3 DNA reads as TGTGCCAGCAGTTTCCGGACAGGGCAGGGGTACGAGCAGTACTTC.

This chain uses TRBV10-3 with TRBJ2-1; 11 bases are shared with TRBD1. The J segment lost 8 bases and the V segment lost 2 bases, leaving 8 bases of the junction unmatched. Looked up from germline, CDR1 is ENHRY and CDR2 is SYGVKD. This CDR3 region has 16 residues. Here the CDR3 DNA reads TGTGCCATCAGTGAGCCCGGACAGGGGGCTGGTTATGAGCAGTTCTTC. The encoded protein is CAISEPGQGAGYEQFF.

The chain is built from TRBV5-4 and TRBJ2-1; TRBD2 matches 9 bases. The germline gives CDR1 SGHNT, CDR2 YYREEE (reference sequence). The V gene end was trimmed by 2 bases and the J gene end by 4 bases; junction bases not matched to a gene: 7. This CDR3 region has 16 residues. The CDR3 here is CASSLEVAGGYNEQFF. The CDR3 DNA follows: TGTGCCAGCAGCTTAGAGGTTGCGGGGGGGTACAATGAGCAGTTCTTC.

The rearrangement uses TRBV27 and TRBJ1-1; tentative D call: TRBD1 (5 bases). This CDR3 comprises 13 residues. V lost 3 bases to trimming and J lost 0 bases, with 5 bases between them. Germline lookup yields CDR1 MNHEY and CDR2 SMNVEV (reference sequence). The CDR3 reads CASSFRVNTEAFF. CDR3 DNA sequence: TGTGCCAGCAGTTTCAGGGTGAACACTGAAGCTTTCTTT.

The chain links TRBV10-3 to TRBJ1-2; D might be TRBD1 (5 bases). The V and J ends lost 6 bases and 6 bases respectively, with 14 bases between them. The CDR3 has 13 amino acids. CDR1 is ENHRY and CDR2 is SYGVKD in the germline V gene. The CDR3 DNA reads as TGTGCCATCAGGGACACTGCTTGGGATGGCTACACCTTC. Translated, it gives CAIRDTAWDGYTF.

V gene TRBV7-9 combines with J gene TRBJ1-1, with D unresolved. V was shortened by 5 bases and J by 8 bases, with 9 bases between the two germline ends. This CDR3 spans 11 amino acids. Germline CDR1 reads SEHNR; CDR2 reads FQNEAQ (reference sequence). CDR3 nucleotide sequence: TGTGCCAGCAGCGTTCAGTACGAAGCTTTCTTT. This encodes CASSVQYEAFF.

This clone showed up just once. V gene TRBV7-6 combines with J gene TRBJ2-1; 9 bases fit TRBD2. Germline-derived CDR1 and CDR2 are SGHVS and FNYEAQ. This CDR3 has 20 residues. J gave up 5 bases and V 0 bases, and 17 bases lay outside the gene matches. The CDR3 sequence is CASSLASGRGGLLSNNEQFF. CDR3 nucleotide sequence: TGTGCCAGCAGCTTAGCGTCTGGGCGGGGGGGCCTTTTGTCCAACAATGAGCAGTTCTTC.

The genes are TRBV30 and TRBJ1-6; tentative D call: TRBD1 (6 bases). Germline V CDR1 and CDR2: GTSNPN, SVGIG (reference sequence). Between the trimmed V and J ends, which lost 4 bases and 10 bases, there was a span of 14 bases. The length of the CDR3 is 13 residues. CDR3 DNA sequence: TGTGCCTGGAATCTGGGGGCCTCGTCACCCCTCCACTTT. Amino acid sequence: CAWNLGASSPLHF.

The genes are TRBV11-2 and TRBJ1-2; no clear D. CDR1 is SGHAT and CDR2 is FQNNGV in the germline V gene. Trimming left V 5 bases short and J 4 bases short, with 11 bases between. The CDR3 sequence is 13 residues long. CDR3 in DNA: TGTGCCAGCAGCCCCCGGGGATCCTATGGCTACACCTTC. Amino acids: CASSPRGSYGYTF. Drawing the rest from reference TRBV11-2 and TRBJ1-2, the complete variable domain is EAGVAQSPRYKIIEKRQSVAFWCNPISGHATLYWYQQILGQGPKLLIQFQNNGVVDDSQLPKDRFSAERLKGVDSTLKIQPAKLEDSAVYLCASSPRGSYGYTFGSGTRLTVV.

The V call is TRBV5-5, the J call TRBJ2-2; 9 nucleotides align to TRBD1. Germline CDR1 SGHKS, CDR2 YYEKEE (reference sequence). This CDR3 comprises 15 residues. Losses at the gene ends were 6 bases for V and 7 bases for J; bases not matched to a gene: 10. The CDR3 region has the DNA TGTGCCAGCACACCTGGGACAGGGAGTAACGGGGAGCTGTTTTTT. Protein sequence: CASTPGTGSNGELFF.

The chain uses TRBV7-9 and TRBJ2-5; 8 bases match TRBD2. With the DNA end fitting TRBJ2-7 better, the J assignment may be wrong. Germline V lookup: CDR1 SEHNR, CDR2 FQNEAQ (reference sequence). This CDR3 region has 13 residues. The CDR3 nucleotides read TGTGCCAGCAGCTCGGGACTAGGTTACGAGCAGTACTTC. Translated, it gives CASSSGLGYEQYF.

The rearrangement links TRBV29-1 to TRBJ2-3; D is uncertain. Germline lookup yields CDR1 SQVTM and CDR2 ANQGSEA. V lost 2 bases and J 1 base, leaving 10 bases between the germline ends. CDR3 length equals 14 residues. CDR3 DNA sequence: TGCAGCGTTGAAAGTGAGTGGGGCACAGATACGCAGTATTTT. It codes for CSVESEWGTDTQYF.

This clone has just one count. This rearrangement joins TRBV19 to TRBJ1-1, with TRBD1 matching 9 bases. The CDR3 length is 17 residues. Germline trimming cut 6 bases from V and 2 bases from J; bases unmatched to any gene: 13. Per the germline V gene, CDR1 is LNHDA and CDR2 is SQIVND (reference sequence). CDR3 amino acids: CASRPNLRDRVNTEAFF. In DNA, the CDR3 is TGTGCCAGTAGACCCAACCTCCGGGACAGGGTTAACACTGAAGCTTTCTTT.

The chain recombines TRBV7-8 with TRBJ1-4; D call uncertain. The germline CDR1 and CDR2 sequences are SGHVS and FQNEAQ. V was shortened by 0 bases and J by 5 bases, with 10 bases between the two germline ends. This CDR3 contains 15 residues. The CDR3 DNA reads TGTGCCAGCAGCTTAGCGAGACAACGGAATGAAAAACTGTTTTTT. The encoded protein is CASSLARQRNEKLFF.

The V gene is TRBV30, the J gene TRBJ2-2; D ambiguous. Germline V gives CDR1 GTSNPN, CDR2 SVGIG (reference sequence). Trimming left V 5 bases short and J 7 bases short, with 8 bases between. This CDR3 has 11 amino acids. The CDR3 DNA is TGTGCCTGGCTTGGTGGCGGGGAGCTGTTTTTT. It encodes CAWLGGGELFF. Full variable domain (remainder filled in from reference TRBV30 and TRBJ2-2): SQTIHQWPATLVQPVGSPLSLECTVEGTSNPNLYWYRQAAGRGLQLLFYSVGIGQISSEVPQNLSASRPQDRQFILSSKKLLLSDSGFYLCAWLGGGELFFGEGSRLTVL.

The chain carries TRBV2 and TRBJ1-1; no definite D call. This CDR3 region has 13 residues. Germline loops: CDR1 SNHLY, CDR2 FYNNEI. Deletions cut 3 bases from V and 2 bases from J, with 7 bases between. The CDR3 DNA reads as TGTGCCAGCAGTGAGTTGGAAAACACTGAAGCTTTCTTT. Encoded protein: CASSELENTEAFF.

V usage is TRBV27 and J usage is TRBJ1-5, with D perhaps TRBD1 (5 bases). V was shortened by 6 bases and J by 0 bases, with 9 bases between the two germline ends. This CDR3 contains 14 residues. Looked up from germline, CDR1 is MNHEY and CDR2 is SMNVEV (reference sequence). This CDR3 is CASRPQGSNQPQHF. The CDR3 DNA is TGTGCCAGCAGACCCCAGGGTAGCAATCAGCCCCAGCATTTT.

A single count supports this clone. The J gene is TRBJ2-3, the V gene TRBV5-1; the D gene is possibly TRBD1 (6 bases). With 4 bases removed from V and 2 bases from J, the gap between germline ends came to 11 bases. The CDR3 runs to 14 residues. Germline V lookup: CDR1 SGHRS, CDR2 YFSETQ. CDR3 region: CASSMDRDTDTQYF. The CDR3 DNA reads TGCGCCAGCAGCATGGACAGAGACACAGATACGCAGTATTTT.

This clone was counted between two and nine times. The chain links TRBV30 to TRBJ2-2, with D perhaps given as TRBD1 or TRBD2 (6 bases each). The CDR3 consists of 13 residues. V lost 5 bases and J 3 bases, leaving 10 bases between the germline ends. Germline V gene data show CDR1 as GTSNPN and CDR2 as SVGIG (reference sequence). CDR3 sequence reads: CAWGGGYTGELFF. CDR3 DNA: TGTGCCTGGGGAGGGGGGTACACCGGGGAGCTGTTTTTT. Using reference TRBV30 and TRBJ2-2 for the parts outside the CDR3, the full variable domain is SQTIHQWPATLVQPVGSPLSLECTVEGTSNPNLYWYRQAAGRGLQLLFYSVGIGQISSEVPQNLSASRPQDRQFILSSKKLLLSDSGFYLCAWGGGYTGELFFGEGSRLTVL.

The V and J genes are TRBV7-9 and TRBJ2-1; 9 nucleotides align to TRBD1. The germline gives CDR1 SEHNR, CDR2 FQNEAQ (reference sequence). The CDR3 is made up of 15 amino acids. V trimming: 4 bases; J trimming: 7 bases; junction bases outside the gene matches: 8. The CDR3 sequence: CASSSQGALGNEQFF. The CDR3 bases are TGTGCCAGCAGCTCACAGGGGGCGCTGGGAAATGAGCAGTTCTTC.

The V gene is TRBV7-2, the J gene TRBJ2-1; TRBD2 might be the D (6 bases). Between the trimmed V and J ends, which lost 2 bases and 0 bases, there was a span of 11 bases. In germline, CDR1 is SGHTA, CDR2 FQGNSA. The CDR3 consists of 16 residues. CDR3: CASSLRAGSSYNEQFF. CDR3 bases: TGTGCCAGCAGCTTAAGGGCGGGGAGCTCCTACAATGAGCAGTTCTTC.

This chain links TRBV19 with TRBJ1-2; TRBD1 agrees at 7 bases. With 3 bases clipped from V and 4 bases from J, the junction kept 11 bases outside the gene matches. The CDR3 contains 16 residues. The V gene's germline CDR1 is LNHDA and CDR2 SQIVND (reference sequence). The CDR3 spells CASSISLKGAGYGYTF. In DNA form, the CDR3 reads TGTGCCAGTAGTATCTCGCTAAAGGGGGCCGGCTATGGCTACACCTTC.

The rearrangement links TRBV19 to TRBJ1-6, with 9 bases fitting TRBD1. The length of the CDR3 is 16 residues. V shed 1 base and J 7 bases; nucleotides not matched to a gene: 5. CDR1 and CDR2 from the germline V gene are LNHDA and SQIVND (reference sequence). The CDR3, as DNA: TGTGCCAGTAGTATAGTCACAGGGGGCGTCAATTCACCCCTCCACTTT. Translation: CASSIVTGGVNSPLHF.

The chain is built from TRBV7-6 and TRBJ1-3; D is perhaps TRBD1 (6 bases). V lost 2 bases, J lost 0 bases, and 11 bases lay in between. The CDR3 covers 16 residues. CDR1 SGHVS and CDR2 FNYEAQ come from the germline V gene. The CDR3: CASSLYGRGSGNTIYF. In DNA form, the CDR3 reads TGTGCCAGCAGCTTATATGGCAGGGGCTCTGGAAACACCATATATTTT.

The V gene is TRBV2, the J gene TRBJ2-3; the D gene is possibly TRBD2 (5 bases). The CDR3 has 15 residues. Germline CDR1 reads SNHLY; CDR2 reads FYNNEI. Trimming removed 3 bases from V and 2 bases from J, with 12 bases in between. The CDR3 region is CASSDGQTTTDTQYF. The CDR3 nucleotides read TGTGCCAGCAGTGATGGGCAGACTACCACAGATACGCAGTATTTT.

The genes are TRBV7-9 and TRBJ2-7; D might be TRBD2 (6 bases). The V and J ends lost 5 bases and 12 bases respectively, with 20 bases between them. Per germline, CDR1 SEHNR and CDR2 FQNEAQ (reference sequence). The CDR3 length is 13 residues. The CDR3 bases are TGTGCCAGCAGCCGTCCCGGGTCTAGCGAAGTGTACTTC. Translating gives CASSRPGSSEVYF. The complete variable domain, with remaining parts taken from reference TRBV7-9 and TRBJ2-7, reads DTGVSQNPRHKITKRGQNVTFRCDPISEHNRLYWYRQTLGQGPEFLTYFQNEAQLEKSRLLSDRFSAERPKGSFSTLEIQRTEQGDSAMYLCASSRPGSSEVYFGPGTRLTVT.